The source of this TCR beta chain is a study of shared clonotypes between healthy human individuals. The assay was immunoSEQ multiplex PCR, and TCRdb's table has in-frame clones only and misses some. The sample lists under 2.5 million clones; 85% to 95% were seen once. Worth noting for this clone: No antigen is known for it.

Study results and caveats: Sampling used blood alone; tissue repertoires probably differ. Memory subsets generally showed smaller estimated richness than naive subsets did. Shared clonotypes: about 5% naive CD4, under 4% naive CD8, roughly 2.2% memory CD4, approximately 0.4% memory CD8. Clonotypes shared by all four donors outscored non-shared clonotypes in generation probability.

Germline V gives CDR1 SGHNT, CDR2 YYREEE (reference sequence). The CDR3 is made up of 13 amino acids. Trimming shortened V by 1 base and J by 6 bases, and 11 bases separated the two germline ends. The sample consisted of naive CD4+ T cells from PBMCs. Subset defined: CD45RA+ positively selected. The gene calls are TRBV5-4 and TRBJ2-7; no clear D gene. The origin of this receptor is a man between 18 and 29 years old in good health. Some clones in this sample may be carry-over from other donors' samples. CDR3 bases: TGTGCCAGCAGCTTGTCACGAACGGGCGAGCAGTACTTC. Residues: CASSLSRTGEQYF.